This TCR beta chain was sequenced for a study of regulatory T cells in long-lasting Graves disease. Broader study findings: Persistent Graves' patients showed a TCR diversity that was lower than that of newly diagnosed ones.

Building the TCR beta libraries relied on iRepertoire HTBI primers, and CDR3 regions underwent Arm-PCR. Each CDR3 protein gets one entry after TCRdb re-called the multiplex PCR reads with MiXCR. The sample has about 470,000 distinct CDR3 sequences; 20% to 25% are singletons. This clonotype was detected many times. Its antigen remains unknown. Germline V CDR1 and CDR2: MNHNS, SASEGT. The CDR3 length is 15 residues. V was shortened by 10 bases and J by 0 bases, with 18 bases between the two germline ends. The time point: persistent/refractory GD, antithyroid drugs over 5 years with positive TRAb. RNA isolated from PBMCs was used to make the TCR library.

The sequence came from a female donor with Graves disease. Material: peripheral blood mononuclear cells (PBMCs), obtained when the disease was refractory, from a patient treated with antithyroid drugs. The V call is TRBV6-1, the J call TRBJ1-2; weak D call: TRBD1 (6 bases). The CDR3 region is CATNPRQDANYGYTF. CDR3 nucleotide sequence: TGTGCCACGAACCCTCGACAGGACGCTAACTATGGCTACACCTTC.